The clone carrying this T cell receptor beta chain was observed many times. Its antigen is still unknown. The PBMCs had their origin in about 9.7 ml of fresh peripheral blood. This entry is derived from a study of T cells in Graves' hyperthyroidism and ophthalmopathy. Findings and limits, study-wide: Blood also contained most expanded thyroid clonotypes above 0.001.

What was amplified from RNA transcripts were TCR beta CDR3 regions. With the HTBI primer set, the TCR CDR3 went through a first round of RT-PCR. A single record per CDR3 protein comes from TCRdb applying MiXCR to the multiplex PCR reads. The data contain nearly 600,000 distinct CDR3 sequences, about 15% of them singletons. Looked up from germline, CDR1 is MDHEN and CDR2 is SYDVKM. V lost 3 bases and J lost 2, with 5 bases in between. This CDR3 has 12 residues. The source is a woman younger than 45 with Graves' hyperthyroidism that later progressed to Graves' ophthalmopathy. Sequencing was performed on blood. The chain has TRBV28 and TRBJ2-7; D not resolved. The CDR3 is CASSFTAYEQYF. The CDR3 DNA reads TGTGCCAGCAGTTTTACCGCCTACGAGCAGTACTTC.